This entry describes one T cell receptor beta chain. The antigen is undetermined. This sample was included in a study of CD4 T cell repertoires in COVID-19. Study at large: After nine to ten days of IL-2 expansion, CFSE-low cells were relabeled and restimulated with other coronavirus spikes.

General study findings and limits: Suggested intraclonal diversification: top SARS-CoV-2-reactive clonotypes appeared in two or three memory subsets. Some SARS-CoV-2 clonotypes, between 7 and 25%, recurred in SARS-CoV and/or HKU1 cultures.

No culture step preceded sequencing of the ex vivo isolated memory T cells. Losses at the gene ends were 7 bases for V and 4 bases for J; bases not matched to a gene: 7. This CDR3 has 14 residues. CDR1 is MNHEY and CDR2 is SVGAGI in the germline V gene. The protocol was immunoSEQ multiplex PCR, while the TCRdb copy is restricted to in-frame clones and leaves out a portion. The sample gives fewer than 30,000 clones, more than 85% of which show up once; about 0.7% is in the top ten. The sequencing here drew on circulating follicular helper CD4+ T cells (cTfh) from blood, taken before the COVID-19 pandemic. The TCR comes from a human donor who had COVID-19. This chain links TRBV6-5 with TRBJ1-2, with 9 nucleotides matching TRBD1. The DNA for the CDR3 is TGTGCCAGCACCACGGGACAGGGCACCTATGGCTACACCTTC. Its translation is CASTTGQGTYGYTF.